The 26 T cell receptor beta chains below were found in one sample sequenced in a study of cytomegalovirus exposure and HLA in healthy donors. This PCR relied on a set of 60 Vbeta primers and 13 Jbeta primers. Data came from immunoSEQ multiplex PCR; TCRdb stores just in-frame clones and leaves some out. In all, the sample yields 200,000 or so clones. The sequenced sample consisted of PBMCs. The origin of the receptors is a boy aged 5-17 years in good health and CMV-seronegative.

The chain carries TRBV9 and TRBJ2-5, with TRBD1 as a possible D gene (5 bases). The CDR3 totals 15 residues. V lost 1 base, J lost 2 bases, and 12 bases lay in between. Germline V CDR1 and CDR2: SGDLS, YYNGEE. The CDR3 region has the DNA TGTGCCAGCAGCGTAAAGGGGCGAAATCAAGAGACCCAGTACTTC. This sequence encodes CASSVKGRNQETQYF.

This chain connects TRBV7-6 to TRBJ2-1; 12 nucleotides line up with TRBD2. The ends lost 5 bases at V and 6 bases at J; junction bases unmatched: 5. There are 15 residues in the CDR3. The germline V gene has CDR1 SGHVS and CDR2 FNYEAQ. The CDR3 loop reads CASSPGLAGTNEQFF. The CDR3 nucleotides read TGTGCCAGCAGCCCAGGACTAGCGGGGACCAATGAGCAGTTCTTC.

The chain joins TRBV7-8 to TRBJ2-5, with D maybe TRBD2 (6 bases). Looked up from germline, CDR1 is SGHVS and CDR2 is FQNEAQ. V dropped 1 base and J dropped 2 bases, with 14 bases sitting between them. The length of the CDR3 is 16 residues. The CDR3 nucleotides are TGTGCCAGCAGCTTAGTGTTGTCTGGGGGGCAAGAGACCCAGTACTTC. Amino acids: CASSLVLSGGQETQYF.

V is TRBV18 and J is TRBJ1-1; 7 nucleotides line up with TRBD1. The germline V gene encodes CDR1 KGHSH and CDR2 LQKENI. CDR3 size: 17 residues. V was pared by 6 bases and J by 0 bases, with 13 bases of the junction left unmatched. The DNA for the CDR3 is TGTGCCAGCTCTCGACAGGGCCCCTCCCAGATGAACACTGAAGCTTTCTTT. Translated, it gives CASSRQGPSQMNTEAFF.

CDR3 nucleotide sequence: TGCGCCAGCAGCAAAGGACAGGGAAGCACAGATACGCAGTATTTT. As protein: CASSKGQGSTDTQYF. V gene TRBV5-1 combines with J gene TRBJ2-3; TRBD1 matches 8 bases. The germline V gene has CDR1 SGHRS and CDR2 YFSETQ. J gave up 0 bases and V 4 bases, and 4 bases lay outside the gene matches. This CDR3 spans 15 amino acids.

The V call is TRBV29-1, the J call TRBJ1-5; D might be TRBD1 (6 bases). V was shortened by 5 bases and J by 3 bases, with 17 bases between the two germline ends. CDR3 size: 15 residues. Germline CDR1 reads SQVTM; CDR2 reads ANQGSEA. Here the CDR3 reads CSVIVQGGLNQPQHF. The DNA for the CDR3 is TGCAGCGTTATCGTCCAAGGGGGTCTCAATCAGCCCCAGCATTTT.

The chain employs TRBV6-6 and TRBJ2-5, with 10 bases lining up with TRBD2. Trimming removed 10 bases from V and 5 bases from J; junction bases left unmatched: 7. Germline lookup yields CDR1 MNHNY and CDR2 SVGAGI (reference sequence). The CDR3 runs 13 residues. CDR3 sequence: CATDSSGGETQYF. The CDR3 DNA is TGTGCCACCGACTCTAGCGGGGGTGAGACCCAGTACTTC.

V gene TRBV6-1 combines with J gene TRBJ1-2; no clear D gene. Trimming left V 3 bases short and J 6 bases short, with 8 bases between. CDR3 length: 12 residues. Looked up from germline, CDR1 is MNHNS and CDR2 is SASEGT. CDR3 nucleotides: TGTGCCAGCAGTGAGCCGGGGAATGGCTACACCTTC. It is translated as CASSEPGNGYTF.

The gene calls are TRBV29-1 and TRBJ1-4; D not resolved. Germline V gene lookup returns CDR1 SQVTM and CDR2 ANQGSEA. This CDR3 contains 13 residues. V was shortened by 6 bases and J by 5 bases, with 13 bases between the two germline ends. The CDR3 loop reads CSVRPTLNEKLFF. The CDR3 DNA reads as TGCAGCGTCCGACCGACTTTAAATGAAAAACTGTTTTTT.

This chain joins TRBV7-9 and TRBJ2-5; 8 bases agree with TRBD2. V shed 7 bases, J shed 1 base, and the junction held 8 bases outside the gene matches. There are 15 residues in the CDR3. CDR1 and CDR2 (germline): SEHNR, FQNEAQ (reference sequence). DNA of the CDR3: TGTGCCAGCACTCTTAGCGGGGAAACCCAAGAGACCCAGTACTTC. It is translated as CASTLSGETQETQYF.

The gene calls are TRBV4-3 and TRBJ2-7, with unresolved D. V was clipped by 1 base and J by 3 bases, with 16 bases between them. Germline V gene lookup returns CDR1 LGHNA and CDR2 YSLEER. The CDR3 is 16 amino acids. The CDR3 protein is CASSQGAAVPIYEQYF. The CDR3 region has the DNA TGCGCCAGCAGCCAAGGGGCTGCAGTCCCTATCTACGAGCAGTACTTC.

This chain connects TRBV30 to TRBJ2-2; D unresolved. There are 10 residues in the CDR3. Per germline, CDR1 GTSNPN and CDR2 SVGIG (reference sequence). CDR3 DNA: TGTGCACGCGGCACCGGGGAGCTGTTTTTT. Its translation: CARGTGELFF.

This chain joins TRBV10-3 and TRBJ1-3; 7 nucleotides align to TRBD1. The trim removed 8 bases at V and 1 base at J, leaving 2 bases unmatched. This CDR3 spans 13 amino acids. Germline CDR1 is ENHRY and CDR2 is SYGVKD. CDR3 sequence (DNA): TGTGCCATCGGACAGGCGTCTGGAAACACCATATATTTT. Protein product: CAIGQASGNTIYF.

J is TRBJ2-7 and V is TRBV19; TRBD2 matches at 8 bases. V shed 5 bases and J 2 bases; nucleotides not matched to a gene: 2. This CDR3 is 13 amino acids long. Per the germline V gene, CDR1 is LNHDA and CDR2 is SQIVND (reference sequence). The CDR3 DNA reads TGTGCCAGTAGTTCGGGGGGGGCCTACGAGCAGTACTTC. Its translation is CASSSGGAYEQYF.

This rearrangement joins TRBV19 to TRBJ1-1; maybe TRBD1 (6 bases). This CDR3 has 13 residues. The germline gives CDR1 LNHDA, CDR2 SQIVND (reference sequence). V lost 7 bases and J 4 bases, leaving 13 bases between the germline ends. This chain's CDR3 is CASIREGGTEAFF. DNA for the CDR3: TGTGCCAGTATCCGGGAGGGGGGCACTGAAGCTTTCTTT. The whole variable domain, filled in from reference TRBV19 and TRBJ1-1, reads DGGITQSPKYLFRKEGQNVTLSCEQNLNHDAMYWYRQDPGQGLRLIYYSQIVNDFQKGDIAEGYSVSREKKESFPLTVTSAQKNPTAFYLCASIREGGTEAFFGQGTRLTVV.

The chain carries TRBV7-9 and TRBJ1-6; 10 nucleotides match TRBD1. Germline V gives CDR1 SEHNR, CDR2 FQNEAQ (reference sequence). This CDR3 comprises 15 residues. Losses at the gene ends were 7 bases for V and 6 bases for J; bases not matched to a gene: 6. CDR3 loop: CASTDWTGGNSPLHF. CDR3 DNA: TGTGCCAGCACGGATTGGACAGGGGGTAATTCACCCCTCCACTTT.

V and J are TRBV9 and TRBJ2-1; 9 bases line up with TRBD2. Germline trimming cut 0 bases from V and 3 bases from J; bases unmatched to any gene: 4. From germline, CDR1 is SGDLS and CDR2 YYNGEE. The CDR3 is made up of 16 amino acids. The CDR3 DNA reads TGTGCCAGCAGCGTAGGGACTAGCGCGGTCTACAATGAGCAGTTCTTC. This encodes CASSVGTSAVYNEQFF.

The rearrangement links TRBV19 to TRBJ2-3, with D possibly matching TRBD2 (5 bases). Trimming pared 3 bases from V and 0 bases from J, leaving 10 bases between. CDR3 length: 15 amino acids. Germline values: CDR1 LNHDA, CDR2 SQIVND (reference sequence). CDR3 nucleotides: TGTGCCAGTAGTATTCGAGCGGTTAGCACAGATACGCAGTATTTT. Residues: CASSIRAVSTDTQYF.

A remark on this clone: Other DNA sequences in the sample encode the same CDR3. The chain joins TRBV2 to TRBJ1-4, with D possibly TRBD1 on 5 matching bases. CDR1 is SNHLY, CDR2 FYNNEI, per germline. V lost 6 bases to trimming and J lost 7 bases, with 15 bases between them. CDR3 length: 14 residues. As DNA, the CDR3 is TGTGCCAGCAGGGATCAGGGAAGGGGTGAAAAACTGTTTTTT. Protein: CASRDQGRGEKLFF.

The chain couples TRBV28 to TRBJ1-4; 10 positions agree with TRBD1. This CDR3 comprises 15 residues. The trim removed 5 bases at V and 1 base at J, leaving 1 base unmatched. From germline, CDR1 is MDHEN and CDR2 SYDVKM. For the CDR3, the DNA is TGTGCCAGCAGTGGACAGGGGGTAACTAATGAAAAACTGTTTTTT. This gives the protein CASSGQGVTNEKLFF.

V is TRBV5-1 and J is TRBJ1-2; TRBD1 matches at 8 bases. V dropped 3 bases and J dropped 8; count of bases not matched to a gene: 9. The CDR3 consists of 14 residues. Germline V gives CDR1 SGHRS, CDR2 YFSETQ. Here the CDR3 reads CASSSGVRGLGYTF. CDR3 sequence (DNA): TGCGCCAGCAGCTCTGGGGTCAGGGGGCTCGGCTACACCTTC.

V is TRBV6-5 and J is TRBJ2-7; D is undetermined. Between the trimmed V and J ends, which lost 4 bases and 3 bases, there was a span of 4 bases. CDR1 is MNHEY and CDR2 is SVGAGI in the germline V gene. CDR3 length equals 11 residues. The CDR3 DNA reads TGTGCCAGCAGTTCAATCTACGAGCAGTACTTC. Its protein is CASSSIYEQYF.

The rearrangement uses TRBV19 and TRBJ2-6; D perhaps matches TRBD1 (6 bases). V gave up 9 bases and J gave up 0 bases, with 21 bases separating them. Per the germline V gene, CDR1 is LNHDA and CDR2 is SQIVND (reference sequence). The CDR3 is 18 amino acids. In nucleotides, the CDR3 is TGTGCCAGCAGCCTCTTATGGGGACAATCCTCTGGGGCCAACGTCCTGACTTTC. This encodes CASSLLWGQSSGANVLTF.

The chain is built from TRBV7-6 and TRBJ2-1; 11 bases are a match to TRBD2. The V gene end was trimmed by 2 bases and the J gene end by 0 bases; junction bases not matched to a gene: 12. The germline gives CDR1 SGHVS, CDR2 FNYEAQ. This CDR3 region has 20 residues. CDR3 residues: CASSLWPLAGGGSSYNEQFF. The CDR3 nucleotides are TGTGCCAGCAGCTTATGGCCCCTAGCGGGGGGCGGAAGCTCCTACAATGAGCAGTTCTTC.

The chain couples TRBV10-3 to TRBJ1-1; D is perhaps TRBD1 (5 bases). The CDR3 totals 17 residues. The ends were cut back, 4 bases at V and 0 bases at J, with 18 bases in the middle. Looked up from germline, CDR1 is ENHRY and CDR2 is SYGVKD. The CDR3 reads CAISGSGTFDMNTEAFF. DNA of the CDR3: TGTGCCATCAGTGGTTCCGGGACTTTTGACATGAACACTGAAGCTTTCTTT.

A word on this clone: The same CDR3 also results from other DNA sequences found in this sample. The chain recombines TRBV7-9 with TRBJ2-1, with 7 bases that match TRBD1. The V and J ends lost 5 bases and 7 bases, in that order; junction bases with no gene match: 11. Germline V gives CDR1 SEHNR, CDR2 FQNEAQ (reference sequence). The CDR3 consists of 15 residues. Here the CDR3 reads CASSAQGGARNEQFF. The CDR3 nucleotides read TGTGCCAGCAGCGCCCAAGGGGGCGCGAGAAATGAGCAGTTCTTC.